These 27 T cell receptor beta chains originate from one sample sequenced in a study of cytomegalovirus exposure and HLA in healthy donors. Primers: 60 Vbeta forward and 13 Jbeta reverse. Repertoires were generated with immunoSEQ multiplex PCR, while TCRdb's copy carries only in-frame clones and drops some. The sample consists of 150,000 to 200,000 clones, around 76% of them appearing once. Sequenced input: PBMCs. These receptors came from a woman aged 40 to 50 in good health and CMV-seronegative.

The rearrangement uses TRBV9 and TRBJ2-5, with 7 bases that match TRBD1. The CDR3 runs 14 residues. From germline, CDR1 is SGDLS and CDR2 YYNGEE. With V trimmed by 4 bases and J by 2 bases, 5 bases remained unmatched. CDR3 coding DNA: TGTGCCAGCAGCTCGGGACAGATACAAGAGACCCAGTACTTC. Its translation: CASSSGQIQETQYF.

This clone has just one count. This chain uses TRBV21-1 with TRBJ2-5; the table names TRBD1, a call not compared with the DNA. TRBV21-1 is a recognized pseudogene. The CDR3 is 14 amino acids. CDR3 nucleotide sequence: TGTGCCATCCATAGGGGGCCCCGCCAAGAGACCCAGTACTTC. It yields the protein CAIHRGPRQETQYF.

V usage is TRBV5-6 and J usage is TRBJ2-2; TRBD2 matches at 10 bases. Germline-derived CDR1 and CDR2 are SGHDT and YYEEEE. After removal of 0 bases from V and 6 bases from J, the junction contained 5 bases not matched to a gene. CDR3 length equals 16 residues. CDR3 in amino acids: CASSLGLAGESGELFF. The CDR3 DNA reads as TGTGCCAGCAGCTTGGGGCTAGCGGGAGAGTCCGGGGAGCTGTTTTTT.

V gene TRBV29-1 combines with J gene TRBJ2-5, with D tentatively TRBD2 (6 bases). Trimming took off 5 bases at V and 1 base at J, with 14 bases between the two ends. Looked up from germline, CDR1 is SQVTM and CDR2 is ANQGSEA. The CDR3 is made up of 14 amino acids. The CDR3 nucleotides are TGCAGCGTTCCTCCCCAGACTAGCCAAGAGACCCAGTACTTC. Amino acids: CSVPPQTSQETQYF.

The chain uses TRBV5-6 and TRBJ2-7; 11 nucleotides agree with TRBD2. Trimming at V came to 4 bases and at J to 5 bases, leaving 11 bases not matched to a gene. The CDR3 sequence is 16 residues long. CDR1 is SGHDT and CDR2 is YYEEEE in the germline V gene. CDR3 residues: CASSPTFLAGGNEQYF. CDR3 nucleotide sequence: TGTGCCAGCAGCCCTACATTCCTAGCGGGAGGCAACGAGCAGTACTTC.

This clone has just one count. CDR3 region: CASSLEREVGGYTF. CDR3 DNA: TGTGCCAGCAGCTTAGAAAGAGAGGTTGGGGGCTACACCTTC. The chain has TRBV7-6 and TRBJ1-2; D call uncertain. V was cut by 1 base and J by 8 bases, with 14 bases left in between. The CDR3 spans 14 residues. CDR1 SGHVS and CDR2 FNYEAQ come from the germline V gene.

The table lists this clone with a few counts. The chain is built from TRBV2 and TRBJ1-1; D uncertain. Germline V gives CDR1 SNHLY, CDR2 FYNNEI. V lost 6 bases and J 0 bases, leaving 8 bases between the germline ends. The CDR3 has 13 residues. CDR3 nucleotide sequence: TGTGCCAGCAGCGCGGATATGAACACTGAAGCTTTCTTT. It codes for CASSADMNTEAFF.

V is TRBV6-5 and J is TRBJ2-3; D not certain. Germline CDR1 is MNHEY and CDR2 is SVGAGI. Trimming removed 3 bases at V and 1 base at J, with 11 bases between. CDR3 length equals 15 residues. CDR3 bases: TGTGCCAGCAGTTATGGCGGAGCCCGCACAGATACGCAGTATTTT. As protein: CASSYGGARTDTQYF.

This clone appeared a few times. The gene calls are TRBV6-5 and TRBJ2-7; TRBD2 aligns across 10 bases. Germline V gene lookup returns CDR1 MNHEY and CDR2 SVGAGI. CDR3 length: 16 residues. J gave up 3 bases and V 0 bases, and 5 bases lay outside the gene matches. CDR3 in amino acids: CASSYSGTSVNYEQYF. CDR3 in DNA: TGTGCCAGCAGTTACTCGGGGACTAGCGTAAACTACGAGCAGTACTTC.

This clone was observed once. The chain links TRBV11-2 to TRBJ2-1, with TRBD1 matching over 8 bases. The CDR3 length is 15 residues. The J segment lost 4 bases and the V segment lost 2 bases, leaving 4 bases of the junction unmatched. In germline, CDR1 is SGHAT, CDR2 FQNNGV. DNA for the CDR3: TGTGCCAGCAGCTTAAACAGGGGGGATTACAATGAGCAGTTCTTC. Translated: CASSLNRGDYNEQFF.

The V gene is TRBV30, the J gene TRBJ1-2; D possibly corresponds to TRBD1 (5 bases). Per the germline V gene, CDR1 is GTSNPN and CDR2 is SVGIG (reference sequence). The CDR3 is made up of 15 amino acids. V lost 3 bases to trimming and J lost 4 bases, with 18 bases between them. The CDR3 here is CAWSLPPRGSYGYTF. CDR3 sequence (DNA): TGTGCCTGGAGCTTACCCCCCCGGGGGTCCTATGGCTACACCTTC.

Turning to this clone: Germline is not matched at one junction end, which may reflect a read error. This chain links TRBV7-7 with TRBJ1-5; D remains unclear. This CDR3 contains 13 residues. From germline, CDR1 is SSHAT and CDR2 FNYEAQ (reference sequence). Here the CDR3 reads CASSLDRGQPQHF. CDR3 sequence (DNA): TGTGCTAGCAGCTTAGATCGAGGTCAGCCCCAGCATTTT.

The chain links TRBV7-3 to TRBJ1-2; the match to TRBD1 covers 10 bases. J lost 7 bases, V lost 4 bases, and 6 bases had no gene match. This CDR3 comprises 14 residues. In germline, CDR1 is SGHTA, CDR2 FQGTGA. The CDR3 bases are TGTGCCAGCAGCTCCGGGACAGGGGATGGTGGCTACACCTTC. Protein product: CASSSGTGDGGYTF.

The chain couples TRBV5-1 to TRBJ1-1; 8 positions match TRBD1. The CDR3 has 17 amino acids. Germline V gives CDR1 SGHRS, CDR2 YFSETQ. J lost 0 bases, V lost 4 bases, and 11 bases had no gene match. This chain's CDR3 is CASSQLWTGPMNTEAFF. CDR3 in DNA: TGCGCCAGCAGCCAGCTATGGACAGGGCCTATGAACACTGAAGCTTTCTTT.

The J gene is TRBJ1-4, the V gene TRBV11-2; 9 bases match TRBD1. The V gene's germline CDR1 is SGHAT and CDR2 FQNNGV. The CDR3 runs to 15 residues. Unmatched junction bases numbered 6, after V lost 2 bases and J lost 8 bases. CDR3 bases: TGTGCCAGCAGCTTATCCGGGACAGGGCAAGAAAAACTGTTTTTT. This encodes CASSLSGTGQEKLFF. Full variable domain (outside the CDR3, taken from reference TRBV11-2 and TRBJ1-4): EAGVAQSPRYKIIEKRQSVAFWCNPISGHATLYWYQQILGQGPKLLIQFQNNGVVDDSQLPKDRFSAERLKGVDSTLKIQPAKLEDSAVYLCASSLSGTGQEKLFFGSGTQLSVL.

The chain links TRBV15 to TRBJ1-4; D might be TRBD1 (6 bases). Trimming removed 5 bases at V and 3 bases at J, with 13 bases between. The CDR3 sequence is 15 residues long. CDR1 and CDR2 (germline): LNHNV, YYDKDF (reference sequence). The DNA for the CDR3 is TGTGCCACCAGCTCACAAAGGACAGCTAATGAAAAACTGTTTTTT. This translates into CATSSQRTANEKLFF.

The CDR3 bases are TGTGCCTGGAGTCGCGGGACTAGCGGCACAGATACGCAGTATTTT. It specifies CAWSRGTSGTDTQYF. The rearrangement joins TRBV30 to TRBJ2-3; 10 positions agree with TRBD2. V gave up 2 bases and J gave up 1 base; unmatched junction bases: 3. Germline lookup yields CDR1 GTSNPN and CDR2 SVGIG (reference sequence). The CDR3 runs 15 residues.

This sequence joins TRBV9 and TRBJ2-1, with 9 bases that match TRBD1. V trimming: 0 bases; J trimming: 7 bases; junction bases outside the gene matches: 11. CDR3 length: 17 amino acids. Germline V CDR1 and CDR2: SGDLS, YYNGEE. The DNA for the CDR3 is TGTGCCAGCAGCGTAGACGGGACAGGGATTGTGAGGAATGAGCAGTTCTTC. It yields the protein CASSVDGTGIVRNEQFF.

The CDR3, as DNA: TGTGCCTGGACTCAGGGTCTAGCGGGAGGTGAGCAGTACTTC. This gives the protein CAWTQGLAGGEQYF. This chain joins TRBV30 and TRBJ2-7, with TRBD2 matching 11 bases. With 4 bases clipped from V and 7 bases from J, the junction kept 9 bases outside the gene matches. This CDR3 spans 14 amino acids. Germline V gene data show CDR1 as GTSNPN and CDR2 as SVGIG (reference sequence).

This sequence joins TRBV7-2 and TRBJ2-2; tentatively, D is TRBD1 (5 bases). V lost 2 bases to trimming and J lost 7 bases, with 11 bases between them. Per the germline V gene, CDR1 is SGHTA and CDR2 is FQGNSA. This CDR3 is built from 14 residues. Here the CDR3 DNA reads TGTGCCAGCAGCTTAAATTCAGGGAACGGGGAGCTGTTTTTT. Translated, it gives CASSLNSGNGELFF. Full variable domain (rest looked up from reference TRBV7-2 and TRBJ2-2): GAGVSQSPSNKVTEKGKDVELRCDPISGHTALYWYRQSLGQGLEFLIYFQGNSAPDKSGLPSDRFSAERTGGSVSTLTIQRTQQEDSAVYLCASSLNSGNGELFFGEGSRLTVL.

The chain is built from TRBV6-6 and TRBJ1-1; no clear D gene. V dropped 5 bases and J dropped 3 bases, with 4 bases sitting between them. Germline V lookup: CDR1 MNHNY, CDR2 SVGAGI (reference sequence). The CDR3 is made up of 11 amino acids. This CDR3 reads CASSEDTEAFF. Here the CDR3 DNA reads TGTGCCAGCAGTGAGGACACTGAAGCTTTCTTT.

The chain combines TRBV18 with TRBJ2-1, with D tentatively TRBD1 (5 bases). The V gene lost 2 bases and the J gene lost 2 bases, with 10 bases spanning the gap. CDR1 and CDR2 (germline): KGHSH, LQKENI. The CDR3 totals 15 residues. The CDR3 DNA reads TGTGCCAGCTCACCAATCAGGGAAGCCTACAATGAGCAGTTCTTC. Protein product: CASSPIREAYNEQFF.

CDR3 amino acids: CASSYQGAEGYTF. CDR3 nucleotide sequence: TGCGCCAGCAGCTACCAGGGGGCGGAGGGCTACACCTTC. This chain connects TRBV5-1 to TRBJ1-2; 8 bases line up with TRBD1. V lost 3 bases, J lost 8 bases, and 6 bases stayed unmatched. Germline loops: CDR1 SGHRS, CDR2 YFSETQ. The CDR3 runs to 13 residues.

DNA of the CDR3: TGTGCCAGCAGCTTAAGGGGGCGTGGGGCCCAAGAGACCCAGTACTTC. This translates into CASSLRGRGAQETQYF. The V call is TRBV7-8, the J call TRBJ2-5; the match to TRBD1 covers 7 bases. Germline lookup yields CDR1 SGHVS and CDR2 FQNEAQ. Trimming at V came to 2 bases and at J to 1 base, leaving 7 bases not matched to a gene. This CDR3 is built from 16 residues.

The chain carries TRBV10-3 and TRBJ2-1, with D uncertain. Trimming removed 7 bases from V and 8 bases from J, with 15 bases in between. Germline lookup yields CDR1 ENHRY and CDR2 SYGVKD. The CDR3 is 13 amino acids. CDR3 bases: TGTGCCATCAACGGAGACGAGATGGATGAGCAGTTCTTC. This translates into CAINGDEMDEQFF.

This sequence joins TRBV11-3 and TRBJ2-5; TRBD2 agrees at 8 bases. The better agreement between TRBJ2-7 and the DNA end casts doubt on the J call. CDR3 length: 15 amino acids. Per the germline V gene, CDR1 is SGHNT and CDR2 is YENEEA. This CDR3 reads CASSPRAGGSYEQYF. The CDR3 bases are TGTGCCAGCAGCCCCCGGGCGGGAGGTTCCTACGAGCAGTACTTC.

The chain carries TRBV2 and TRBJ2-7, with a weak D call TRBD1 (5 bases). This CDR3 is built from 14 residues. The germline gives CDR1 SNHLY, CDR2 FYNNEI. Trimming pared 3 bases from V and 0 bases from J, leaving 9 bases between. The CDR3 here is CASSEGQSSYEQYF. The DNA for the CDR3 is TGTGCCAGCAGTGAGGGGCAGAGCTCCTACGAGCAGTACTTC.